These 15 T cell receptor beta chains share one sample of origin, sequenced in a study of T cell repertoires in cytomegalovirus infection. MiXCR, run by TCRdb on the reads, gives a single entry per CDR3 protein. The table records roughly 500,000 distinct CDR3 sequences, approximately 10% of them present only once. Input material: PBMCs. Receptors originate from a human donor in good health (CMV status not recorded). Some clones in this sample may be carry-over from other donors' samples.

This clonotype was counted ten times or more. The chain has TRBV12-3 or TRBV12-4 and TRBJ1-2; no clear D gene. Trimming took off 5 bases at V and 4 bases at J, with 11 bases between the two ends. This CDR3 has 13 amino acids. The chain's CDR3 is CASSREAGYGYTF. The CDR3 nucleotides are TGTGCCAGCAGTCGGGAGGCTGGCTATGGCTACACCTTC.

This clonotype appeared a few times. The chain uses TRBV6-6 and TRBJ2-3; D is unresolved. V gave up 6 bases and J gave up 2 bases, with 18 bases separating them. The CDR3 contains 16 residues. Germline lookup yields CDR1 MNHNY and CDR2 SVGAGI (reference sequence). CDR3 in amino acids: CASRFLSTAATDTQYF. The CDR3 DNA follows: TGTGCCAGCAGATTTCTCTCGACCGCGGCCACAGATACGCAGTATTTT.

The chain has TRBV19 and TRBJ2-7; 8 bases are a match to TRBD2. Trimming cost V 6 bases and J 0 bases; bases outside gene matches: 4. The CDR3 loop spans 14 amino acids. Germline CDR1 reads LNHDA; CDR2 reads SQIVND (reference sequence). The CDR3 protein is CASRLSGNSYEQYF. The CDR3 DNA sequence: TGTGCCAGTAGACTTAGCGGGAACTCCTACGAGCAGTACTTC.

In this sample, this clonotype turned up many times. The chain carries TRBV29-1 and TRBJ1-5; 7 nucleotides align to TRBD1. The CDR3 runs 14 residues. Germline CDR1 is SQVTM and CDR2 is ANQGSEA. Losses at the gene ends were 6 bases for V and 5 bases for J; bases not matched to a gene: 10. CDR3 protein: CSVRGLDVDQPQHF. The CDR3 DNA follows: TGCAGCGTAAGGGGGCTGGACGTGGATCAGCCCCAGCATTTT.

Only a few counts were recorded for this clonotype. The chain's CDR3 is CASSSGTGSPLHF. CDR3 sequence (DNA): TGTGCCAGCAGTTCCGGGACTGGATCACCCCTCCACTTT. The V gene is TRBV27, the J gene TRBJ1-6; D might be TRBD1 (5 bases). V lost 4 bases and J lost 10, with 11 bases in between. Germline assignment: CDR1 MNHEY and CDR2 SMNVEV (reference sequence). The CDR3 has 13 residues.

This clonotype was counted ten times or more. The genes are TRBV2 and TRBJ1-5; D unclear. Trimming shortened V by 6 bases and J by 2 bases, and 8 bases separated the two germline ends. The germline V gene encodes CDR1 SNHLY and CDR2 FYNNEI. The CDR3 spans 13 residues. The CDR3 region has the DNA TGTGCCAGCAGCCGGTGGGGCAATCAGCCCCAGCATTTT. This encodes CASSRWGNQPQHF.

The V gene is TRBV20-1, the J gene TRBJ2-1, with 11 bases matching TRBD2. This CDR3 is 16 amino acids long. Germline V CDR1 and CDR2: DFQATT, SNEGSKA (reference sequence). V was pared by 4 bases and J by 9 bases, with 14 bases of the junction left unmatched. CDR3 amino acids: CSATAGLAGYNGEQFF. In DNA, the CDR3 is TGCAGTGCTACGGCAGGACTAGCGGGTTATAACGGTGAGCAGTTCTTC.

This clonotype was seen many times. The V call is TRBV2, the J call TRBJ2-7; D unclear. This CDR3 contains 11 residues. CDR1 and CDR2 (germline): SNHLY, FYNNEI. Trimming removed 1 base from V and 6 bases from J, with 4 bases in between. In DNA form, the CDR3 reads TGTGCCAGCAGTGAAGTAAGCGAGCAGTACTTC. It translates to CASSEVSEQYF.

In this sample, this clonotype turned up many times. CDR3 sequence: CSARAPQGYEQYF. The CDR3 nucleotides are TGCAGTGCTAGAGCCCCGCAGGGATACGAGCAGTACTTC. The chain uses TRBV20-1 and TRBJ2-7; D is perhaps TRBD1 (5 bases). V dropped 1 base and J dropped 4 bases, with 11 bases sitting between them. This CDR3 comprises 13 residues. The germline CDR1 and CDR2 sequences are DFQATT and SNEGSKA (reference sequence).

This clonotype was recorded many times. The genes are TRBV6-1 and TRBJ2-1; possible D gene TRBD2, 6 bases. The CDR3 consists of 18 residues. CDR1 and CDR2 from the germline V gene are MNHNS and SASEGT. V was trimmed by 2 bases and J by 2 bases, leaving 19 bases between them. CDR3 sequence: CASSENGAGGRTYNEQFF. As DNA, the CDR3 is TGTGCCAGCAGTGAAAACGGAGCTGGGGGGAGGACCTACAATGAGCAGTTCTTC.

This clonotype was found a few times. The chain carries TRBV27 and TRBJ1-1, with D possibly matching TRBD1 (6 bases). CDR1 and CDR2 (germline): MNHEY, SMNVEV (reference sequence). The CDR3 is 18 residues long. V was clipped by 1 base and J by 11 bases, with 29 bases between them. CDR3 in amino acids: CASSLFTPLQGRWVAAFF. The DNA of the CDR3 is TGTGCCAGCAGTTTATTCACCCCACTACAGGGAAGATGGGTTGCTGCTTTCTTT.

This clonotype was seen at least ten times. The chain links TRBV20-1 to TRBJ1-1, with a weak D call TRBD1 (6 bases). V lost 3 bases, J lost 0 bases, and 11 bases lay in between. Per germline, CDR1 DFQATT and CDR2 SNEGSKA (reference sequence). The CDR3 spans 14 residues. The CDR3 DNA is TGCAGTGCTAGGGGGGGCAGCCTGAACACTGAAGCTTTCTTT. Protein sequence: CSARGGSLNTEAFF.

This clonotype was observed a handful of times. The chain combines TRBV10-3 with TRBJ1-4, with D possibly matching TRBD1 (5 bases). Trimming took 5 bases from V and 0 from J, leaving 13 bases between them. Germline-derived CDR1 and CDR2 are ENHRY and SYGVKD. The CDR3 runs 16 residues. The CDR3 DNA follows: TGTGCCATCAGTCCCGGGGGGACTGCAACTAATGAAAAACTGTTTTTT. Translating it yields CAISPGGTATNEKLFF.

The chain recombines TRBV30 with TRBJ1-2; D gene ambiguous. The germline V gene has CDR1 GTSNPN and CDR2 SVGIG (reference sequence). This CDR3 is built from 13 residues. V lost 6 bases and J 6 bases, leaving 17 bases between the germline ends. The CDR3 region is CACNRKGVDGYTF. Written as DNA, the CDR3 is TGTGCCTGCAACAGAAAGGGAGTGGATGGCTACACCTTC.

CDR3 in DNA: TGCAGTGCTAGGTTCAGCAATGAGCAGTTCTTC. Translation: CSARFSNEQFF. This rearrangement joins TRBV20-1 to TRBJ2-1; D not resolved. V was cut by 3 bases and J by 6 bases, with 6 bases left in between. There are 11 residues in the CDR3. Per the germline V gene, CDR1 is DFQATT and CDR2 is SNEGSKA (reference sequence).